The source of this T cell receptor (beta chain) is a study of T-cell memory formation after mild COVID-19 (dated by TCRdb to 2020 to 2022). Looking at the study overall: TCR sequence clusters from the two donors were found to be largely donor specific. T-cell clones expanding and contracting after mild COVID-19 in a couple of donors were tracked by longitudinal TCRalpha and TCRbeta repertoire sequencing. Two young, previously healthy adult volunteers made up the cohort, one male and one female. Here is what the overall study found, with its caveats: SARS-CoV-2 specificity of the second-wave clones peaking on day 37 was not confirmed. From day 15 to 85, contracting clones showed balanced CD4/CD8 phenotypes, whereas a second wave of clones that expanded from day 15 to 37 leaned towards CD4+. Only two mild cases were covered in the study, and larger cohorts including severe cases with pre-infection samples were considered necessary. Some responding clones were detected in pre-infection memory, suggesting pre-existing cross-reactive memory T cells joined the SARS-CoV-2 response. Contracting CD4+ clones appeared mostly in the CM and EM memory subsets, whereas CD8+ clones were enriched in EMRA.

Data came from an Illumina NovaSeq 6000. Using 5'RACE with constant-segment primers, TCRalpha and TCRbeta cDNA libraries were constructed, with sample barcodes and unique molecular identifiers added in the process. RNA was extracted from every sample with Trizol reagent. Libraries were amplified in two PCR steps, with a second sample barcode and Illumina TruSeq adapters added in the second step. Libraries were sequenced on an Illumina NovaSeq with 2 x 150 bp paired-end reads. As for the original processing: With migec v1.2.7, reads were demultiplexed and then collapsed into UMI-guided consensus sequences. Using mixcr v2.1.11, UMI consensuses were aligned to TRA and TRB V and J templates and then assembled into clonotypes. A clonotype was counted as expanded or contracted only when both edgeR and NoisET called the clonotype significant, with the noise models trained on biological replicates. For edgeR calls, the cutoffs were a false discovery rate-adjusted p below 0.01 and a log2 fold-change threshold of 1. As an exploratory analysis of dynamics, max-normalized trajectories of the 1000 most abundant clonotypes were examined by PCA with hierarchical clustering. Each responding clone was given a CD4 or CD8 phenotype based on the CD4+ and CD8+ repertoires, which had been sequenced separately. TCRdb itself trimmed the public reads at Q25 with fastp, ran MiXCR and retained productive beta chains. Records with the same CDR3 protein are collapsed into one entry carrying the most frequent genes and DNA. Here the V and J calls rest on TCRdb's processing, not on the authors' analysis. The sample profile shows 300,000 to 350,000 distinct CDR3 sequences; more than 13% of them were found once. Clones ranked in the top ten supply about 21% of the sample.

This clonotype was seen only a few times. It has no known antigen specificity. Per-base qualities were not stored, and no clone one base away is much larger. Ficoll-Paque density gradient centrifugation was used to isolate PBMCs. This TCR came from a man younger than 30 who had mild COVID-19 (a few samples of this study predate the infection). The sample titles of this study are shuffled in the database, so cell type and time point are left out; the donor was told from shared clones. Source material: PBMCs or a T cell subset sorted from them (not recorded which).

The DNA reads TGTGCCAGCAGTCGGGACAGGGCCGGCACAGATACGCAGTATTTT. Its protein is CASSRDRAGTDTQYF. The chain is encoded by TRBV12-3 or TRBV12-4 joined to TRBJ2-3; 9 bases in the junction line up with TRBD1. The V end gives up 5 bases and the J end 1 base, leaving 4 bases in the junction not matched to a gene. Measured from the cysteine to the phenylalanine, the CDR3 is 15 residues long. Just the 45-base CDR3 DNA is kept, in frame starting at base 1.